The source of this TCR beta chain is a study of beta chain features in type 1 diabetes. Study context: Examination spanned over 85,000,000 sorted cells from all samples. The study's findings and limits: More deletions and fewer insertions at VDJ junctions were found in patients with type 1 diabetes. When Type 1 diabetes patients were examined, their TCRB CDR3s proved moderately but significantly shorter in all four CD4+ subsets.

CDR1 is SGHVS and CDR2 is FQNEAQ in the germline V gene. CDR3 length: 14 amino acids. V was pared by 0 bases and J by 5 bases, with 8 bases between. Reverse transcribing all isolated RNA meant expressed TCRB transcripts were sequenced. Some clones are missing from TCRdb's copy, which holds only in-frame ones; the method was immunoSEQ multiplex PCR. The sample yields about 370,000 clones, around 10% seen once. This clone was counted between two and nine times. The target antigen is unknown. About 116 mL of blood, on average, came from one heparinised draw per donor. The sequenced sample was central memory CD4+ T cells from blood. The chain recombines TRBV7-8 with TRBJ1-5; possibly TRBD1 for D (5 bases). This sequence was found in a man aged 25-40 years with type 1 diabetes. The CDR3, as DNA: TGTGCCAGCAGCTTAGCAGCGGGGGATCAGCCCCAGCATTTT. It translates to CASSLAAGDQPQHF.